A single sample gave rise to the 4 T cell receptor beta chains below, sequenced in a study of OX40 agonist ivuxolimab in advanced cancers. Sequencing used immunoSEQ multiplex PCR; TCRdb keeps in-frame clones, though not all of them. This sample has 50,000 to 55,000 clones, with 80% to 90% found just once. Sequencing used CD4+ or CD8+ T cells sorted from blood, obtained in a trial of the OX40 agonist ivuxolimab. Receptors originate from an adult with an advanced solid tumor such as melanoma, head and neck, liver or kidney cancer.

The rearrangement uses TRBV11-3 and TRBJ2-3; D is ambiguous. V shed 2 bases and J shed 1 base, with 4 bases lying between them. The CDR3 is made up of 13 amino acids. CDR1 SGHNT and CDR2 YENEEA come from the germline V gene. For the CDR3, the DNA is TGTGCCAGCAGCTTAACGGGCACAGATACGCAGTATTTT. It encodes CASSLTGTDTQYF.

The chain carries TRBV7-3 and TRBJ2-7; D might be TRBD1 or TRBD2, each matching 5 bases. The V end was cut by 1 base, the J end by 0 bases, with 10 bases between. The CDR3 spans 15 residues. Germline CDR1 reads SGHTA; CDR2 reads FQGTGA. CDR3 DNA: TGTGCCAGCAGCTTAATTCCAGGGAGCTCCTACGAGCAGTACTTC. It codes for CASSLIPGSSYEQYF. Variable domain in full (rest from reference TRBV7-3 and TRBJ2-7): GAGVSQTPSNKVTEKGKYVELRCDPISGHTALYWYRQSLGQGPEFLIYFQGTGAADDSGLPNDRFFAVRPEGSVSTLKIQRTERGDSAVYLCASSLIPGSSYEQYFGPGTRLTVT.

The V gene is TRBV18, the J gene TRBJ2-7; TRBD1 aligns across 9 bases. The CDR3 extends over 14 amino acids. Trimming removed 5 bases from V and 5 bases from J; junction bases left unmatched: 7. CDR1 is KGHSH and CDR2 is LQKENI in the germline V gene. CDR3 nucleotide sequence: TGTGCCAGCTCAGCCGGGACAGGGATTAACGAGCAGTACTTC. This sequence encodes CASSAGTGINEQYF.

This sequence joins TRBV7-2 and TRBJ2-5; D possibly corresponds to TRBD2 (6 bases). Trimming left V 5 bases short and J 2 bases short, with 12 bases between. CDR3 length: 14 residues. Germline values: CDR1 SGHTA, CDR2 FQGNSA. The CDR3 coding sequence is TGTGCCAGCAGCCCACTAGCCCCACAAGAGACCCAGTACTTC. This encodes CASSPLAPQETQYF.